This T cell receptor beta chain is from a study of shared T cell receptors in the human thymus. Germline CDR1 and CDR2: ENHRY and SYGVKD. The CDR3 runs to 14 residues. Trimming shortened V by 10 bases and J by 8 bases, and 23 bases separated the two germline ends. Sequenced by immunoSEQ multiplex PCR; TCRdb stores in-frame clones only, minus some. This repertoire shows hundreds of thousands of clones, approximately 85% found once; its top ten account for 0.0095% to 0.011%. These same data were also listed under a study on human thymus T cells.

The sample was thymocytes. The chain links TRBV10-3 to TRBJ1-2, with a possible D match to TRBD1 (6 bases). The source is a girl under three years old with a congenital heart defect. The CDR3 loop is CATQDSTKGMGYTF. The CDR3 nucleotides are TGTGCCACCCAGGACAGCACTAAGGGCATGGGCTACACCTTC.